What follows are 17 T cell receptor beta chains derived from one specimen sequenced in a study of cytomegalovirus exposure and HLA in healthy donors. Use of 60 Vbeta and 13 Jbeta primers characterized the PCR. The protocol was immunoSEQ multiplex PCR, while the TCRdb copy is restricted to in-frame clones and leaves out a portion. The table records about 130,000 clones, about 79% of them present only once. Input material: PBMCs. These receptor sequences come from a woman under 30 in good health and CMV-seropositive.

The chain couples TRBV11-1 to TRBJ2-5, with 11 bases that match TRBD2. Germline V gene data show CDR1 as SGHAT and CDR2 as FQDESV (reference sequence). This CDR3 has 17 residues. V lost 3 bases, J lost 2 bases, and 8 bases stayed unmatched. The CDR3 here is CASSFPPSGGSQETQYF. The CDR3 nucleotides read TGTGCCAGCAGCTTCCCCCCTAGCGGGGGGTCACAAGAGACCCAGTACTTC.

This clone was seen a single time. This chain joins TRBV5-1 and TRBJ1-3; no clear D gene. Deletions cut 0 bases from V and 3 bases from J, with 16 bases between. Germline CDR1 reads SGHRS; CDR2 reads YFSETQ. The CDR3 loop spans 17 amino acids. CDR3 DNA: TGCGCCAGCAGCTTGGCCGGGATGGTATCCGGTGGAAACACCATATATTTT. Translated, it gives CASSLAGMVSGGNTIYF.

The chain carries TRBV10-3 and TRBJ2-7, with 12 bases matching TRBD2. This CDR3 spans 16 amino acids. Germline CDR1 and CDR2: ENHRY and SYGVKD. V lost 6 bases and J lost 4; bases outside the gene matches: 10. The DNA of the CDR3 is TGTGCCATCAGCCCCAGACTAGCGGGGGATTTGTACGAGCAGTACTTC. Its protein product is CAISPRLAGDLYEQYF.

J is TRBJ2-3 and V is TRBV18; possible D gene TRBD1, 6 bases. The CDR3 contains 14 residues. V was pared by 7 bases and J by 0 bases, with 11 bases between. CDR1 and CDR2 from the germline V gene are KGHSH and LQKENI. This chain's CDR3 is CASFTGFSTDTQYF. In DNA, the CDR3 is TGTGCCAGCTTCACAGGGTTCAGCACAGATACGCAGTATTTT.

As DNA, the CDR3 is TGTGCAACGCAGGGGTTGGACATTCAGTACTTC. It translates to CATQGLDIQYF. The chain combines TRBV6-1 with TRBJ2-4; D perhaps matches TRBD1 (6 bases). This CDR3 contains 11 residues. Germline CDR1 and CDR2: MNHNS and SASEGT.

The V and J genes are TRBV5-5 and TRBJ1-2; weak D call: TRBD1 (5 bases). The CDR3 is 13 amino acids. Trimming shortened V by 4 bases and J by 4 bases, and 11 bases separated the two germline ends. Germline V gives CDR1 SGHKS, CDR2 YYEKEE (reference sequence). CDR3 nucleotides: TGTGCCAGCAGCCCGACAGAACCCTATGGCTACACCTTC. It encodes CASSPTEPYGYTF.

Only a few counts were recorded for this clone. The chain is built from TRBV6-5 and TRBJ1-2, with a possible D match to TRBD1 (5 bases). V lost 5 bases to trimming and J lost 0 bases, with 13 bases between them. The CDR3 is made up of 15 amino acids. In germline, CDR1 is MNHEY, CDR2 SVGAGI. The CDR3 reads CASSTNRRTNYGYTF. CDR3 coding DNA: TGTGCCAGCAGTACAAACAGGCGAACTAACTATGGCTACACCTTC.

J is TRBJ2-1 and V is TRBV11-3; 10 bases are a match to TRBD1. With V trimmed by 5 bases and J by 3 bases, 4 bases remained unmatched. The germline V gene encodes CDR1 SGHNT and CDR2 YENEEA. The CDR3 sequence is 15 residues long. CDR3 sequence (DNA): TGTGCCAGCAGCCACCGGACAGGGGGCTACAATGAGCAGTTCTTC. This gives the protein CASSHRTGGYNEQFF.

The rearrangement joins TRBV7-3 to TRBJ2-1; 8 nucleotides line up with TRBD2. The CDR3 contains 13 residues. Germline V CDR1 and CDR2: SGHTA, FQGTGA. The J segment lost 4 bases and the V segment lost 8 bases, leaving 4 bases of the junction unmatched. The CDR3 bases are TGTGCCAGCGGGGCTAGCGGGTACAATGAGCAGTTCTTC. This codes for CASGASGYNEQFF.

The rearrangement links TRBV6-5 to TRBJ2-7; TRBD1 matches at 10 bases. Germline CDR1 MNHEY, CDR2 SVGAGI. The trim removed 2 bases at V and 3 bases at J, leaving 4 bases unmatched. This CDR3 spans 15 amino acids. The CDR3 DNA reads as TGTGCCAGCAGTTACGGGACAGGGGACGGCTACGAGCAGTACTTC. Its translation is CASSYGTGDGYEQYF.

This clone came up a few times. The CDR3 coding sequence is TGTGCCAGCAGTCCTAGGACAGGGACTAGCACAGATACGCAGTATTTT. Its translation is CASSPRTGTSTDTQYF. The rearrangement links TRBV25-1 to TRBJ2-3; 8 bases align to TRBD1. V shed 5 bases and J 0 bases; nucleotides not matched to a gene: 7. The CDR3 is 16 amino acids. Germline CDR1 is MGHDK and CDR2 is SYGVNS.

The table lists this clone with a count of one. The chain has TRBV18 and TRBJ2-5, with D perhaps matching TRBD2 (6 bases). Germline-derived CDR1 and CDR2 are KGHSH and LQKENI. The CDR3 has 13 amino acids. The V end was cut by 6 bases, the J end by 0 bases, with 8 bases between. CDR3 residues: CASSPGDQETQYF. DNA of the CDR3: TGTGCCAGCTCCCCGGGGGACCAAGAGACCCAGTACTTC. The full variable domain, with the rest looked up from reference TRBV18 and TRBJ2-5, is NAGVMQNPRHLVRRRGQEARLRCSPMKGHSHVYWYRQLPEEGLKFMVYLQKENIIDESGMPKERFSAEFPKEGPSILRIQQVVRGDSAAYFCASSPGDQETQYFGPGTRLLVL.

For this clone: A read error may account for a junction end that differs from germline. Other DNA sequences of this sample code for an identical CDR3. The gene calls are TRBV19 and TRBJ2-7; TRBD2 agrees at 13 bases. Germline assignment: CDR1 LNHDA and CDR2 SQIVND (reference sequence). The CDR3 has 19 amino acids. CDR3 sequence reads: CASSAWWTSGGSQGGEQYF. The CDR3 coding sequence is TGTGCCAGTAGTGCCTGGTGGACTAGCGGGGGATCGCAAGGGGGCGAGCAGTATTTC.

The rearrangement links TRBV2 to TRBJ2-3, with D perhaps matching TRBD1 (5 bases). CDR1 is SNHLY and CDR2 is FYNNEI in the germline V gene. The length of the CDR3 is 14 residues. Trimming left V 7 bases short and J 4 bases short, with 15 bases between. CDR3 protein: CASKGGRGSDTQYF. The CDR3 DNA is TGTGCCAGCAAGGGCGGTAGGGGCTCAGATACGCAGTATTTT. Together with reference TRBV2 and TRBJ2-3, the CDR3 gives the full variable domain: EPEVTQTPSHQVTQMGQEVILRCVPISNHLYFYWYRQILGQKVEFLVSFYNNEISEKSEIFDDQFSVERPDGSNFTLKIRSTKLEDSAMYFCASKGGRGSDTQYFGPGTRLTVL.

This chain joins TRBV11-2 and TRBJ2-1; the match to TRBD2 covers 11 bases. In germline, CDR1 is SGHAT, CDR2 FQNNGV. The CDR3 covers 18 residues. With V trimmed by 3 bases and J by 2 bases, 9 bases remained unmatched. The DNA of the CDR3 is TGTGCCAGCAGCTTGGGCCTAGCGGGGGGCCTCGCCTACAATGAGCAGTTCTTC. Translating it yields CASSLGLAGGLAYNEQFF.

The chain uses TRBV5-6 and TRBJ2-7; D gene ambiguous. The CDR3 runs 13 residues. The germline gives CDR1 SGHDT, CDR2 YYEEEE. Trimming cost V 1 base and J 2 bases, with 7 bases left between them. CDR3 residues: CASSLWAPYEQYF. In nucleotides, the CDR3 is TGTGCCAGCAGCTTGTGGGCCCCCTACGAGCAGTACTTC.

The chain joins TRBV27 to TRBJ2-7; 13 bases map to TRBD2. CDR1 MNHEY and CDR2 SMNVEV come from the germline V gene (reference sequence). V lost 2 bases, J lost 4 bases, and 2 bases stayed unmatched. There are 15 residues in the CDR3. CDR3 nucleotide sequence: TGTGCCAGCAGTTTAACTAGCGGGGGGGCTTACGAGCAGTACTTC. This codes for CASSLTSGGAYEQYF.